Listed below are T cell receptor beta chains from one sample, sequenced in a study of T cell changes during pregnancy in multiple sclerosis. Libraries were prepared by immunoSEQ multiplex PCR; TCRdb keeps only in-frame clonotypes and omits some of them. The sample gives 85,000 to 90,000 clones, 91% of which show up once; around 2% is in the top ten. Material: peripheral blood, obtained in the first trimester of pregnancy. The receptors were gathered from a female donor in good health, enrolled as a control in a pregnancy study. Each CDR3 is given with its conserved first and last residue. Each record gives: D gene, V gene, J gene, clone size, CDR3 DNA, CDR3 protein. A D gene is named only where the DNA matches it firmly. Clone size is shown for a subset of rows, as once, few, many or a class of expanded clone.

.	TRBV29-1	TRBJ2-3	.	TGCAGCGTTGAGTTCGAGGTAGATACGCAGTATTTT	CSVEFEVDTQYF
TRBD1	TRBV6-1	TRBJ1-5	.	TGTGCCAGCAACCAGGGGGGTAGCAATCAGCCCCAGCATTTT	CASNQGGSNQPQHF
.	TRBV7-9	TRBJ2-3	.	TGTGCCAGCAGCTCGGACAAGGGACAGTATTTT	CASSSDKGQYF
.	TRBV29-1	TRBJ2-7	.	TGCAGCGTTGCCCCCTTCCGGGACAAATCGTCCGAGCAGTACTTC	CSVAPFRDKSSEQYF
.	TRBV7-3	TRBJ1-1	.	TGTGCCAGCAGCTTATCAACGAGGGCCACTGAAGCTTTCTTT	CASSLSTRATEAFF
.	TRBV6-6	TRBJ2-1	.	TGTGCCAGCAGGCACAAACAGGACGGGTTCTTC	CASRHKQDGFF
.	TRBV7-2	TRBJ2-7	.	TGTGCCAGCAGCCGCGACAGGAACTCCTACGAGCAGTACTTC	CASSRDRNSYEQYF
.	TRBV25-1	TRBJ1-1	.	TGTGCCAGCAGTAAGAGTGGGGCGAACACTGAAGCTTTCTTT	CASSKSGANTEAFF
TRBD2	TRBV4-3	TRBJ2-5	.	TGCGCCAGCAGCCAAGGTGGTTTAGCGGGCAAAGAGACCCAGTACTTC	CASSQGGLAGKETQYF
TRBD1	TRBV11-2	TRBJ2-1	once	TGTGCCAGCAGCTCGAAGCAGGACAGGAACAATGAGCAGTTCTTC	CASSSKQDRNNEQFF
.	TRBV30	TRBJ1-2	few	TGTGCCTGGAGTGTCGCAGGGAACTATGGCTACACCTTC	CAWSVAGNYGYTF
.	TRBV7-9	TRBJ1-2	.	TGTGCCAGCAGCTTAGCGTCGACAGGCGGCTACACCTTC	CASSLASTGGYTF
.	TRBV10-2	TRBJ1-5	.	TGCGCCAGCAGTGAGATCGGCCTTGGGCATGGCAATCAGCCCCAGCATTTT	CASSEIGLGHGNQPQHF
.	TRBV18	TRBJ1-3	once	TGTGCCAGCTCACCACAAGGGGATGGTGAAAACACCATATATTTT	CASSPQGDGENTIYF
.	TRBV7-2	TRBJ1-6	.	TGTGCCAGCAGCTTTCTACAGGTAGATAATTCACCCCTCCACTTT	CASSFLQVDNSPLHF
.	TRBV2	TRBJ2-4	.	TGTGCCAGCGCCCGGGGCGGGGGCGGCATTCAGTACTTC	CASARGGGGIQYF
.	TRBV29-1	TRBJ1-2	.	TGCAGCGTTGAAGGCGGGGGGGACTATGGCTACACCTTC	CSVEGGGDYGYTF
.	TRBV27	TRBJ1-4	.	TGTGCCAGCAGTCCCTACCCGACAGACGGAGCGGAAAAACTGTTTTTT	CASSPYPTDGAEKLFF
TRBD2	TRBV27	TRBJ2-7	.	TGTGCCAGCAGGTCGGGATCCGGGCGGGGGGCCTACGAGCAGTACTTC	CASRSGSGRGAYEQYF
.	TRBV6-5	TRBJ1-5	.	TGTGCCAGCAGCAGGACGGGGTATAGCAATCAGCCCCAGCATTTT	CASSRTGYSNQPQHF
TRBD2	TRBV7-3	TRBJ2-6	.	TGTGCCAGCAGCCCTCGGCTAGCGGTATTTGGGGCCAACGTCCTGACTTTC	CASSPRLAVFGANVLTF
.	TRBV4-1	TRBJ2-2	.	TGCGCCAGCAGTCTAAACACCGGGGAGCTGTTTTTT	CASSLNTGELFF
TRBD1	TRBV7-7	TRBJ2-5	.	TGTGCTAGCAGCTTTGACAGGGGGGAGACCCAGTACTTC	CASSFDRGETQYF
.	TRBV7-2	TRBJ1-1	.	TGTGCCAGCAGCCGGGGGGGGCCCGGGACTGAAGCTTTCTTT	CASSRGGPGTEAFF
.	TRBV29-1	TRBJ1-4	.	TGCAGCGTCTCCTTTTGGCGGGGGAGGGATGAAAAACTGTTTTTT	CSVSFWRGRDEKLFF
TRBD1	TRBV9	TRBJ1-5	.	TGTGCCAGCAGCGCCACAGGGGGTAGCAATCAGCCCCAGCATTTT	CASSATGGSNQPQHF
TRBD1	TRBV9	TRBJ2-1	.	TGTGCCAGCAGCGTAGGGGACAGGGGTAGCAATGAGCAGTTCTTC	CASSVGDRGSNEQFF
TRBD1	TRBV29-1	TRBJ1-2	.	TGCAGCGTTGAAGATGAGACAGGGATAGGCTACACCTTC	CSVEDETGIGYTF
TRBD2	TRBV27	TRBJ2-5	.	TGTGCCAGCAGTTTAGGCGGGGGGTTCCCTCCCCACTTC	CASSLGGGFPPHF
TRBD2	TRBV9	TRBJ2-1	few	TGTGCCAGCAGCGTACGGGCGGGGGGGAACAATGAGCAGTTCTTC	CASSVRAGGNNEQFF
TRBD1	TRBV2	TRBJ2-5	.	TGTGCCAGCAGGGTGGACAGGGGGCTGCAAGAGACCCAGTACTTC	CASRVDRGLQETQYF
.	TRBV7-8	TRBJ1-6	.	TGTGCCAGCAGCTTAGTTCCTCCTAATTCACCCCTCCACTTT	CASSLVPPNSPLHF
TRBD2	TRBV7-2	TRBJ2-1	.	TGTGCCAGCAGCTTTTCTAGCGGGGACTACAATGAGCAGTTCTTC	CASSFSSGDYNEQFF
TRBD1	TRBV10-3	TRBJ2-7	.	TGTGCCATCAGGAATTCAGGGGGAGTCGACTACGAGCAGTACTTC	CAIRNSGGVDYEQYF
.	TRBV27	TRBJ1-2	.	TGTGCCAGTAAAGGGGCAGGTATGGGCGGCTACACCTTC	CASKGAGMGGYTF
TRBD1	TRBV10-3	TRBJ1-4	.	TGTGCCATCAGTGAAGGGGACAGGGGGAGCGAAAAACTGTTTTTT	CAISEGDRGSEKLFF